Each of the 14 T cell receptor beta chains below was sequenced from the same sample in a study of cytomegalovirus exposure and HLA in healthy donors. Use of 60 Vbeta and 13 Jbeta primers characterized the PCR. The method was immunoSEQ multiplex PCR; TCRdb's version includes in-frame clones alone and lacks a portion of them. The data contain 95,000 to 150,000 clones, around 66% of them seen just once; the ten biggest clones take up 1.5%. The sample comprised PBMCs. The origin of the receptors is a man younger than 35 in good health and CMV-seronegative.

This chain joins TRBV28 and TRBJ2-7; 9 bases line up with TRBD2. The CDR3 has 15 residues. From germline, CDR1 is MDHEN and CDR2 SYDVKM. Trimming took 3 bases from V and 5 from J; bases not matched to a gene: 8. The CDR3: CASSLEGLASNEQYF. The CDR3 DNA is TGTGCCAGCAGTTTGGAGGGACTAGCTAGCAACGAGCAGTACTTC.

J is TRBJ2-1 and V is TRBV29-1; TRBD1 matches 9 bases. The CDR3 consists of 14 residues. Germline lookup yields CDR1 SQVTM and CDR2 ANQGSEA. V trimming: 6 bases; J trimming: 6 bases; junction bases outside the gene matches: 9. The CDR3: CSVPVLGQGNEQFF. In DNA form, the CDR3 reads TGCAGCGTCCCAGTCCTGGGACAGGGCAATGAGCAGTTCTTC.

The chain joins TRBV7-2 to TRBJ2-1; no clear D. The V gene lost 1 base and the J gene lost 7 bases, with 11 bases spanning the gap. The germline V gene encodes CDR1 SGHTA and CDR2 FQGNSA. The CDR3 has 14 amino acids. This chain's CDR3 is CASSLVRLGNEQFF. The CDR3 DNA sequence: TGTGCCAGCAGCTTAGTTAGGCTCGGGAATGAGCAGTTCTTC.

This clone was seen a handful of times. V usage is TRBV25-1 and J usage is TRBJ2-1; D is perhaps TRBD1 (5 bases). Germline V gene lookup returns CDR1 MGHDK and CDR2 SYGVNS. The V end lost 3 bases, the J end lost 6 bases, and 15 bases lay between the germline ends. The CDR3 extends over 15 amino acids. The chain's CDR3 is CASSDLTAPPNEQFF. In nucleotides, the CDR3 is TGTGCCAGCAGTGATCTGACAGCCCCACCCAATGAGCAGTTCTTC.

The V call is TRBV5-6, the J call TRBJ2-1; 8 nucleotides agree with TRBD2. Per germline, CDR1 SGHDT and CDR2 YYEEEE. The CDR3 runs 15 residues. V trimming: 4 bases; J trimming: 11 bases; junction bases outside the gene matches: 14. The CDR3 bases are TGTGCCAGCAGCATCGGCCCGGCTAGCGGGTCTCAGCAGTTCTTC. Its translation is CASSIGPASGSQQFF.

This clone has more than one count but fewer than ten. The V and J genes are TRBV29-1 and TRBJ2-3, with TRBD1 matching 9 bases. This CDR3 has 15 residues. CDR1 and CDR2 (germline): SQVTM, ANQGSEA. Trimming cost V 8 bases and J 2 bases; bases outside gene matches: 11. The chain's CDR3 is CSTTGTGSPTDTQYF. DNA of the CDR3: TGCAGCACAACCGGGACAGGGTCCCCCACAGATACGCAGTATTTT.

V and J are TRBV28 and TRBJ1-5; TRBD1 aligns across 8 bases. This CDR3 has 14 amino acids. Germline values: CDR1 MDHEN, CDR2 SYDVKM. After removal of 7 bases from V and 6 bases from J, the junction contained 8 bases not matched to a gene. This CDR3 is CASTSNRGIQPQHF. In DNA, the CDR3 is TGTGCCAGCACCTCTAACAGGGGGATTCAGCCCCAGCATTTT.

This clone was seen more than once but under ten times. The chain employs TRBV29-1 and TRBJ2-4; D is unclear. V lost 3 bases, J lost 5 bases, and 11 bases lay in between. Looked up from germline, CDR1 is SQVTM and CDR2 is ANQGSEA. The CDR3 covers 13 residues. CDR3 loop: CSVDGNRENIQYF. For the CDR3, the DNA is TGCAGCGTTGACGGTAACCGAGAAAACATTCAGTACTTC.

This sequence joins TRBV7-2 and TRBJ1-2; 7 bases map to TRBD1. J gave up 9 bases and V 3 bases, and 7 bases lay outside the gene matches. This CDR3 contains 13 residues. Germline V gene data show CDR1 as SGHTA and CDR2 as FQGNSA. CDR3 DNA: TGTGCCAGCAGCTTTACAGGGGAAGGAAGCTACACCTTC. Protein: CASSFTGEGSYTF.

V usage is TRBV29-1 and J usage is TRBJ2-6; tentative D call: TRBD1 (5 bases). Per germline, CDR1 SQVTM and CDR2 ANQGSEA. There are 15 residues in the CDR3. The germline V and J ends were trimmed by 4 bases and 1 base, with 11 bases remaining between them. The CDR3 sequence: CSVVTERSGANVLTF. CDR3 nucleotides: TGCAGCGTTGTGACAGAAAGGTCTGGGGCCAACGTCCTGACTTTC.

V is TRBV6-5 and J is TRBJ1-1; D remains unclear. Germline V CDR1 and CDR2: MNHEY, SVGAGI. V gave up 5 bases and J gave up 0 bases, with 13 bases separating them. The CDR3 has 15 residues. The CDR3 loop is CASSRPGPLNTEAFF. For the CDR3, the DNA is TGTGCCAGCAGTCGCCCTGGCCCTCTGAACACTGAAGCTTTCTTT.

This clone was seen more than once but under ten times. The chain is built from TRBV30 and TRBJ1-6; D is unresolved. In germline, CDR1 is GTSNPN, CDR2 SVGIG (reference sequence). Trimming cost V 3 bases and J 5 bases, with 14 bases left between them. The CDR3 has 15 amino acids. The CDR3 loop is CAWRTRGVDNSPLHF. CDR3 nucleotides: TGTGCCTGGAGAACACGGGGTGTTGATAATTCACCCCTCCACTTT.

This clone turned up a few times. J is TRBJ2-3 and V is TRBV9; D perhaps matches TRBD2 (6 bases). In germline, CDR1 is SGDLS, CDR2 YYNGEE. V dropped 0 bases and J dropped 1 base, with 9 bases sitting between them. This CDR3 comprises 15 residues. The CDR3 bases are TGTGCCAGCAGCGTAGCAGGACTACGCACAGATACGCAGTATTTT. Translating gives CASSVAGLRTDTQYF.

The genes are TRBV25-1 and TRBJ2-1; the D call may be TRBD1 or TRBD2 (7 bases each). CDR3 length equals 13 residues. Germline V lookup: CDR1 MGHDK, CDR2 SYGVNS. Trimming left V 10 bases short and J 0 bases short, with 10 bases between. CDR3 sequence (DNA): TGTGCCACCAGGGGGGGCTCCTACAATGAGCAGTTCTTC. Residues: CATRGGSYNEQFF.